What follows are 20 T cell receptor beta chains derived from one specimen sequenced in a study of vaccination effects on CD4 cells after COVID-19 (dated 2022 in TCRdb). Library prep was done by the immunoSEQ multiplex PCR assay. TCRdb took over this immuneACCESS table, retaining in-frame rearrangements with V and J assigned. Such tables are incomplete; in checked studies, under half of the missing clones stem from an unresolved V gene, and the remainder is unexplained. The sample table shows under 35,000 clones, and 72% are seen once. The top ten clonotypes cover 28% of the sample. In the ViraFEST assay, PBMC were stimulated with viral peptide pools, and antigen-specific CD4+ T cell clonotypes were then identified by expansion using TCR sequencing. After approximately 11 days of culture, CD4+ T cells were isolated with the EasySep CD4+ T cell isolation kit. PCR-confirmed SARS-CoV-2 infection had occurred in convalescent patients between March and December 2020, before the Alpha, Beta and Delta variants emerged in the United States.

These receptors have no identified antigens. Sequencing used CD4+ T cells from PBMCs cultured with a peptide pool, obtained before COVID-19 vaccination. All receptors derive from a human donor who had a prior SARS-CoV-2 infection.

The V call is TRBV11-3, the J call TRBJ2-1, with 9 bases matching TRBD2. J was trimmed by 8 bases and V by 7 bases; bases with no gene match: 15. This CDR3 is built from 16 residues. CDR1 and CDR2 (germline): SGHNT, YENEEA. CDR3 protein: CASNHLSGSYSDEQFF. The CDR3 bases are TGTGCCAGCAACCACCTTAGCGGGAGTTACTCCGATGAGCAGTTCTTC.

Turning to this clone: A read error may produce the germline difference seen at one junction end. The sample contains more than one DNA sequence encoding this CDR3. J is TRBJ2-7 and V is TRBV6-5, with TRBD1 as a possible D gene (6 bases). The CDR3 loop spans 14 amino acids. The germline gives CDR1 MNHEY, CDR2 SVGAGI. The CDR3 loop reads CASSYWDNPHEQYF. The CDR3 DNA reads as TGTGCCAGCAGTTACTGGGACAATCCCCACGAACAGTACTTC.

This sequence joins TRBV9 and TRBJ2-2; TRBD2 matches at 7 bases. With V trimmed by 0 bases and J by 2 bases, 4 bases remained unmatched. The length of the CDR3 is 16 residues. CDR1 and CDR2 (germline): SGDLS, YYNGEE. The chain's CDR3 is CASSVGLALNTGELFF. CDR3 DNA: TGTGCCAGCAGCGTAGGACTAGCCCTCAACACCGGGGAGCTGTTTTTT.

CDR3 sequence reads: CSVSHTGGTEAFF. In DNA, the CDR3 is TGCAGCGTATCACATACCGGGGGGACTGAAGCTTTCTTT. This chain joins TRBV29-1 and TRBJ1-1; perhaps TRBD1 as D (5 bases). The CDR3 contains 13 residues. Germline V lookup: CDR1 SQVTM, CDR2 ANQGSEA. Trimming stripped 6 bases from V and 5 bases from J, with 16 bases between. Variable domain in full (rest from reference TRBV29-1 and TRBJ1-1): SAVISQKPSRDICQRGTSLTIQCQVDSQVTMMFWYRQQPGQSLTLIATANQGSEATYESGFVIDKFPISRPNLTFSTLTVSNMSPEDSSIYLCSVSHTGGTEAFFGQGTRLTVV.

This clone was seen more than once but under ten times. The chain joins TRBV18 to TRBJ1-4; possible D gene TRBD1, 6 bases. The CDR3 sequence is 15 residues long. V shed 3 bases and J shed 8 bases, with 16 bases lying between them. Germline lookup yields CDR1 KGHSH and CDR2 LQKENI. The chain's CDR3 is CASSPYGGLREKLFF. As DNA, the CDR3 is TGTGCCAGCTCACCGTACGGGGGGCTAAGGGAAAAACTGTTTTTT.

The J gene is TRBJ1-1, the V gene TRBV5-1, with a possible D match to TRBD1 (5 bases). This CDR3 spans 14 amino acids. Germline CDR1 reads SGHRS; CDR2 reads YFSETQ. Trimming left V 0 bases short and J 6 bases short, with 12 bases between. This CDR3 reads CASSLGGAGSEAFF. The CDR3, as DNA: TGCGCCAGCAGCTTGGGCGGGGCTGGGTCTGAAGCTTTCTTT.

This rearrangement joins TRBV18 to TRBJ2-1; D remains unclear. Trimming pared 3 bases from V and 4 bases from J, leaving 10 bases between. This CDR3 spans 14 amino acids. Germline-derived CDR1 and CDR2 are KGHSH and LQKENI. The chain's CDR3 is CASSPTLDYNEQFF. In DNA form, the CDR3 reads TGTGCCAGCTCACCGACACTGGATTACAATGAGCAGTTCTTC.

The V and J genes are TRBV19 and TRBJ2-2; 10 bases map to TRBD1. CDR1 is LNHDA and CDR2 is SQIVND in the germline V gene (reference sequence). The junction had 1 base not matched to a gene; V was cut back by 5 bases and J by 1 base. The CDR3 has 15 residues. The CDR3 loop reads CASSWTGGNTGELFF. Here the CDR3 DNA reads TGTGCCAGTAGTTGGACAGGGGGGAACACCGGGGAGCTGTTTTTT.

The CDR3 loop reads CATSDPGQEGTDTQYF. Written as DNA, the CDR3 is TGTGCCACCAGTGACCCGGGACAGGAAGGAACAGATACGCAGTATTTT. J is TRBJ2-3 and V is TRBV24-1; 8 positions match TRBD1. Germline values: CDR1 KGHDR, CDR2 SFDVKD. The CDR3 is 16 residues long. Trimming took 4 bases from V and 3 from J; bases not matched to a gene: 8.

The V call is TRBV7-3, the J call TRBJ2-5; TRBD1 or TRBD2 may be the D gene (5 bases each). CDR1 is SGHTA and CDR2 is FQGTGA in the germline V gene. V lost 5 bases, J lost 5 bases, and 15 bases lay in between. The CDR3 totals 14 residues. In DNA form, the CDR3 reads TGTGCCAGCAGCCCGGGACGTCCCCCGGAGACCCAGTACTTC. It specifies CASSPGRPPETQYF.

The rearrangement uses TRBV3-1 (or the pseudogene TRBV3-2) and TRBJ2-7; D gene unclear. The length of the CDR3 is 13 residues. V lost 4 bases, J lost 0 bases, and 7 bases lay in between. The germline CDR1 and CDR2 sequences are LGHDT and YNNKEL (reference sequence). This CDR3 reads CASSPQVSYEQYF. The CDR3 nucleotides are TGTGCCAGCAGCCCGCAGGTCTCCTACGAGCAGTACTTC.

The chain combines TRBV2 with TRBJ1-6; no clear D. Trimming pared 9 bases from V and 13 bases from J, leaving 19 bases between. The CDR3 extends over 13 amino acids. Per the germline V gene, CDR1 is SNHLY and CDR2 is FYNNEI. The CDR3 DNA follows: TGTGCCAGTTTCCTAGGGCTAGTATCTCCCCTCCACTTT. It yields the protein CASFLGLVSPLHF. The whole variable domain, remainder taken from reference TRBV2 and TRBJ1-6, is EPEVTQTPSHQVTQMGQEVILRCVPISNHLYFYWYRQILGQKVEFLVSFYNNEISEKSEIFDDQFSVERPDGSNFTLKIRSTKLEDSAMYFCASFLGLVSPLHFGNGTRLTVT.

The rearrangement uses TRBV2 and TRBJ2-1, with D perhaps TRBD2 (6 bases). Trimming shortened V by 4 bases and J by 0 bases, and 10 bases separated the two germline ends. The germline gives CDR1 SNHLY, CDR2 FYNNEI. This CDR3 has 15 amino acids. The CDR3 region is CASSVLAASYNEQFF. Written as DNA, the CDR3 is TGTGCCAGCAGTGTCTTAGCGGCCTCCTACAATGAGCAGTTCTTC.

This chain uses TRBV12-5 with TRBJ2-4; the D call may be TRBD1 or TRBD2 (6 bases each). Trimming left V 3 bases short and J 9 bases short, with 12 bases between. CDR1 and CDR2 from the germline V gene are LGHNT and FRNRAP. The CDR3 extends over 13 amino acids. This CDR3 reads CASGFSRGGIQYF. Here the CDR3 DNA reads TGTGCTAGTGGTTTCTCCAGGGGAGGCATTCAGTACTTC.

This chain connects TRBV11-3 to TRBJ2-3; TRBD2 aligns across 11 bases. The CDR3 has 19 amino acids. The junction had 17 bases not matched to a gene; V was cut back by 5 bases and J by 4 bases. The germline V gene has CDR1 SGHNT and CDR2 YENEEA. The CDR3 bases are TGTGCCAGCAGCCCGAGATCCTCTAGCGGGAGGAGTGAGGCAGATACGCAGTATTTT. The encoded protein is CASSPRSSSGRSEADTQYF.

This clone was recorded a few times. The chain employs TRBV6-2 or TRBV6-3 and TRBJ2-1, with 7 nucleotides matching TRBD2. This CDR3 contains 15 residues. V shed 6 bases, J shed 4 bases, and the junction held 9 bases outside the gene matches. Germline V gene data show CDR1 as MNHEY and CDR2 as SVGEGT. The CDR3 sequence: CASSPEDGGYNEQFF. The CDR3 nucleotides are TGTGCCAGCAGCCCCGAGGACGGGGGGTACAATGAGCAGTTCTTC.

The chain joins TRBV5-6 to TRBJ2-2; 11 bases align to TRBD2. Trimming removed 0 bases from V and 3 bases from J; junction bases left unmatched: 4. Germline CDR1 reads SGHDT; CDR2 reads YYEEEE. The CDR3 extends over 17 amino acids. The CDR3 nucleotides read TGTGCCAGCAGCTTGGGCATAGCGGGGGGGCACACCGGGGAGCTGTTTTTT. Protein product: CASSLGIAGGHTGELFF.

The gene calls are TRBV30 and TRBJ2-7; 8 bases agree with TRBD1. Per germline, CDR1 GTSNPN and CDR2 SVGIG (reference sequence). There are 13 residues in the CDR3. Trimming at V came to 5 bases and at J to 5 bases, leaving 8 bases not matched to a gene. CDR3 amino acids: CAWEGTGRNEQYF. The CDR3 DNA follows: TGTGCCTGGGAGGGGACAGGTAGGAACGAGCAGTACTTC.

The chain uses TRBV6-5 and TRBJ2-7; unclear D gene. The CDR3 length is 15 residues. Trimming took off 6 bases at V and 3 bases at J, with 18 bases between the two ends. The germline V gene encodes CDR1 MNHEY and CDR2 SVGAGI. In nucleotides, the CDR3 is TGTGCCAGCAGGAAGTCAGTAGTAGAAATCTACGAGCAGTACTTC. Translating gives CASRKSVVEIYEQYF.

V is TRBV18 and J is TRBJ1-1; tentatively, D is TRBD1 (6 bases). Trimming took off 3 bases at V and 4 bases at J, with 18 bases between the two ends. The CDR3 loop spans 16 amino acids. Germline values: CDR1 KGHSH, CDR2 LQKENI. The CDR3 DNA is TGTGCCAGCTCACCTTCTGCTTCAGGGGTTGGCACTGAAGCTTTCTTT. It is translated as CASSPSASGVGTEAFF.